This section outlines one T cell receptor (beta chain) sequence together with its context. Labeling with CFSE marked approximately 200,000 responder cells, which were plated with approximately 200,000 irradiated, violet-dye-labeled stimulator cells. This entry belongs to a study of graft-versus-host responses after intestinal transplantation. Study summary: Recipients were all induced with anti-thymocyte globulin, then given tacrolimus and steroids for around three years.

TCRdb's copy holds only in-frame clones and misses some; the assay was immunoSEQ multiplex PCR. The data show approximately 10,000 clones, roughly 29% seen once. Germline values: CDR1 MDHEN, CDR2 SYDVKM. V was cut by 5 bases and J by 3 bases, with 5 bases left in between. The CDR3 totals 11 residues. The sequencing used alloreactive CD4+ T cells from a mixed lymphocyte reaction culture, collected before intestinal transplant. Subset in this sample: CFSE-low proliferating T cells sorted from approximately 6-day pre-transplant mixed lymphocyte reaction (GvH or HvG direction). The clonotype originates from a human patient who received an intestinal transplant. The chain carries TRBV28 and TRBJ2-7; D gene unclear. CDR3 sequence: CASSEFYEQYF. Written as DNA, the CDR3 is TGTGCCAGCAGTGAGTTCTACGAGCAGTACTTC.